The clone carrying this T cell receptor beta chain counts as medium-sized (0.01 to 0.1%) by frequency. The sample comes from a study of T cell clusters in autoimmune cytopenias. TRB was amplified from roughly 250 ng of peripheral blood genomic DNA per sample. This CDR3 is 13 amino acids long. CDR1 and CDR2 from the germline V gene are SGHRS and YFSETQ. TRB was amplified by touch-down multiplex PCR, primer pools A and B combined. From its re-call of the multiplex PCR reads, TCRdb lists each CDR3 protein once, without DNA. Its table lists approximately 3,600 distinct CDR3 sequences. This same sample was also taken into another study, of T cell repertoires in aging, cancer and after chemotherapy. As that report states: Age-matched healthy donors had significantly more diverse, less clonal blood TCR repertoires than untreated cancer patients.

The chain combines TRBV5-1 with TRBJ1-1. The sequencing sample was made of peripheral blood. This receptor was taken from a human donor in good health. The CDR3 loop is CASSLQANTEAFF.